This TCR beta chain was observed in a study of T cells after yellow fever vaccination. Whole-study findings and limits: A small proportion of clonotypes was detected in both the CD4 and CD8 compartments. The booster saw the reappearance of most primary-vaccination clones (roughly 95% CD4, almost 90% CD8).

Regarding this clonotype: Antigen unknown.

The 5'RACE template-switching step produced TCR cDNA and added a universal primer site and UMIs. One entry per CDR3 protein, called by TCRdb with MiXCR from the 5' RACE reads. The sample has some 400,000 distinct CDR3 sequences, 6% to 8% seen once. CDR3 length: 16 amino acids. Per the germline V gene, CDR1 is ENHRY and CDR2 is SYGVKD. After removal of 1 base from V and 4 bases from J, the junction contained 2 bases not matched to a gene. This sequence was found in a man aged 25 to 45 who received the YFV17D yellow fever vaccine. Sequencing used PBMCs, obtained 5 days after the yellow fever booster vaccination. The rearrangement uses TRBV10-3 and TRBJ2-2, with TRBD1 matching over 11 bases. CDR3: CAISEWDRGSTGELFF. CDR3 DNA sequence: TGTGCCATCAGTGAGTGGGACAGGGGGTCCACCGGGGAGCTGTTTTTT.